What follows are 9 T cell receptor beta chains derived from one specimen sequenced in a study of shared clonotypes between healthy human individuals. Here immunoSEQ multiplex PCR was the method, and the copy in TCRdb shows in-frame clones only, minus some. The data hold roughly 1,100,000 clones, with about 77% observed a single time. What was sequenced was memory CD4+ T cells sorted from blood. Subset here: CD45RA-negative fraction. The receptor source for this set is a man between 18 and 29 years old in good health.

The rearrangement joins TRBV7-2 to TRBJ2-7, with 13 bases matching TRBD2. The CDR3 runs to 16 residues. From germline, CDR1 is SGHTA and CDR2 FQGNSA. Trimming at V came to 1 base and at J to 7 bases, leaving 7 bases not matched to a gene. In DNA, the CDR3 is TGTGCCAGCAGCTTAGTTCTGACTAGCGGGAGGTCTGAGCAGTACTTC. Translating gives CASSLVLTSGRSEQYF. Drawing the rest from reference TRBV7-2 and TRBJ2-7, the complete variable domain is GAGVSQSPSNKVTEKGKDVELRCDPISGHTALYWYRQSLGQGLEFLIYFQGNSAPDKSGLPSDRFSAERTGGSVSTLTIQRTQQEDSAVYLCASSLVLTSGRSEQYFGPGTRLTVT.

About this clone itself: Other DNA variants within this sample encode the same CDR3. The chain uses TRBV5-1 and TRBJ2-5, with D unresolved. Per germline, CDR1 SGHRS and CDR2 YFSETQ. The CDR3 sequence is 13 residues long. Deletions cut 0 bases from V and 4 bases from J, with 7 bases between. The CDR3 is CASSLAGRETQYF. The DNA for the CDR3 is TGCGCCAGCAGCTTGGCCGGTCGAGAGACCCAGTACTTC.

The chain links TRBV10-1 to TRBJ2-3; D remains ambiguous. The CDR3 contains 14 residues. Germline CDR1 and CDR2: WNHNN and SYGVQD (reference sequence). The V end was cut by 0 bases, the J end by 2 bases, with 6 bases between. CDR3 loop: CASSESIITDTQYF. The CDR3 DNA is TGCGCCAGCAGTGAGTCAATAATCACAGATACGCAGTATTTT.

The V and J genes are TRBV25-1 and TRBJ2-3; a possible D gene is TRBD1 (6 bases). CDR3 length: 13 residues. Germline assignment: CDR1 MGHDK and CDR2 SYGVNS. V lost 5 bases and J lost 7, with 13 bases in between. Here the CDR3 DNA reads TGTGCCAGCAGTCCCCTACAGGGAAATACGCAGTATTTT. Protein product: CASSPLQGNTQYF. The full variable domain, in which reference TRBV25-1 and TRBJ2-3 provide the parts outside the CDR3, is EADIYQTPRYLVIGTGKKITLECSQTMGHDKMYWYQQDPGMELHLIHYSYGVNSTEKGDLSSESTVSRIRTEHFPLTLESARPSHTSQYLCASSPLQGNTQYFGPGTRLTVL.

The chain joins TRBV6-5 to TRBJ2-1; 7 bases are a match to TRBD1. This CDR3 spans 15 amino acids. Germline CDR1 reads MNHEY; CDR2 reads SVGAGI. J lost 9 bases, V lost 0 bases, and 8 bases had no gene match. In DNA, the CDR3 is TGTGCCAGCAGTTACTCAGGGGGCTTGACGGGTGAGCAGTTCTTC. Encoded protein: CASSYSGGLTGEQFF.

V gene TRBV10-3 combines with J gene TRBJ2-1, with no clear D. This CDR3 region has 11 residues. The germline CDR1 and CDR2 sequences are ENHRY and SYGVKD. V lost 9 bases and J 7 bases, leaving 10 bases between the germline ends. The CDR3 here is CAIRTLNEQFF. The CDR3 nucleotides are TGTGCCATACGAACCCTAAATGAGCAGTTCTTC.

This sequence joins TRBV5-4 and TRBJ1-1, with 10 positions matching TRBD1. Trimming at V came to 5 bases and at J to 6 bases, leaving 4 bases not matched to a gene. Germline V lookup: CDR1 SGHNT, CDR2 YYREEE (reference sequence). The CDR3 is made up of 13 amino acids. DNA of the CDR3: TGTGCCAGCAGTAGGGACAGGGGCGCTGAAGCTTTCTTT. This translates into CASSRDRGAEAFF.

This chain joins TRBV29-1 and TRBJ2-7; 9 bases are a match to TRBD1. The J segment lost 5 bases and the V segment lost 6 bases, leaving 8 bases of the junction unmatched. The CDR3 spans 13 residues. Germline lookup yields CDR1 SQVTM and CDR2 ANQGSEA. CDR3 sequence (DNA): TGCAGCGTGTCACAGGGGGCCGTGAACGAGCAGTACTTC. This codes for CSVSQGAVNEQYF.

This clone has a handful of counts. The same CDR3 is also encoded by other DNA sequences in this sample. Here the CDR3 reads CASSRTGGGYEQYF. In DNA, the CDR3 is TGTGCCAGCAGCCGGACAGGCGGCGGCTACGAGCAGTACTTC. The rearrangement uses TRBV6-5 and TRBJ2-7; TRBD1 matches at 7 bases. The CDR3 is 14 residues long. The ends lost 6 bases at V and 3 bases at J; junction bases unmatched: 8. Germline values: CDR1 MNHEY, CDR2 SVGAGI.